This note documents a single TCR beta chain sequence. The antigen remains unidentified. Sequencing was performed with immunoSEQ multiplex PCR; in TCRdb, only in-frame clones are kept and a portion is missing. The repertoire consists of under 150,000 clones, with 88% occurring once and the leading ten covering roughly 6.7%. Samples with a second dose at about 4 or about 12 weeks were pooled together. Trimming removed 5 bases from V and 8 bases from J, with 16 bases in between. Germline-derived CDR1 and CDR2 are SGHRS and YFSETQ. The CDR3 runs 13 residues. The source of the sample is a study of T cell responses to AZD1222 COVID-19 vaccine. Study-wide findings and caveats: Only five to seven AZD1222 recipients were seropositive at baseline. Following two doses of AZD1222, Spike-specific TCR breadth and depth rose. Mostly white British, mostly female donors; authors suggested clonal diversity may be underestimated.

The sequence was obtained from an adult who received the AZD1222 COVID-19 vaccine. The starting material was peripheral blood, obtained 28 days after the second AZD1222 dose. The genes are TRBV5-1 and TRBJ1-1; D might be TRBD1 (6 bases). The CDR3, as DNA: TGCGCCAGCAGAACCGGGACAACGGAGGAAGCTTTCTTT. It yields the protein CASRTGTTEEAFF. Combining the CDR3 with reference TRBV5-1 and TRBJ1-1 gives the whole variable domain KAGVTQTPRYLIKTRGQQVTLSCSPISGHRSVSWYQQTPGQGLQFLFEYFSETQRNKGNFPGRFSGRQFSNSRSEMNVSTLELGDSALYLCASRTGTTEEAFFGQGTRLTVV.